A single sample gave rise to the 13 T cell receptor beta chains below, sequenced in a study of B cell selection in AIRE deficiency. The regulatory T cell sort gate was CD4+CD25hiCD127low/negative. Clones were sequenced by immunoSEQ multiplex PCR, and TCRdb holds only the in-frame ones, with some missing. The sample holds some 25,000 clones; approximately 92% are singletons and the top ten take about 1.1%. What was sequenced was CD4+CD25+ Tregs sorted from PBMCs. These receptors originate from a human donor in good health.

Only a few counts were recorded for this clone. The genes are TRBV10-1 and TRBJ1-6; tentatively, D is TRBD1 (5 bases). Germline loops: CDR1 WNHNN, CDR2 SYGVQD (reference sequence). Trimming shortened V by 4 bases and J by 13 bases, and 14 bases separated the two germline ends. CDR3 length: 13 amino acids. CDR3 protein: CASSGQLRGPLHF. CDR3 nucleotide sequence: TGCGCCAGCAGTGGACAGCTCCGCGGGCCCCTCCACTTT.

The chain links TRBV18 to TRBJ2-1; 8 bases are shared with TRBD1. The CDR3 extends over 14 amino acids. V gave up 3 bases and J gave up 6 bases; unmatched junction bases: 4. Germline V gene lookup returns CDR1 KGHSH and CDR2 LQKENI. The CDR3 DNA follows: TGTGCCAGCTCACCCTTCACAGGGGGCAATGAGCAGTTCTTC. Translation gives CASSPFTGGNEQFF.

The DNA for the CDR3 is TGTGCCAGCAGCTCATATTTGGGATCACCCCTCCACTTT. This encodes CASSSYLGSPLHF. V usage is TRBV5-6 and J usage is TRBJ1-6; no reliable D call. Trimming stripped 3 bases from V and 10 bases from J, with 11 bases between. The CDR3 length is 13 residues. Per germline, CDR1 SGHDT and CDR2 YYEEEE.

This clone was detected only once. This rearrangement joins TRBV5-1 to TRBJ2-3; no definite D call. The CDR3 length is 14 residues. CDR1 is SGHRS and CDR2 is YFSETQ in the germline V gene. Trimming left V 0 bases short and J 4 bases short, with 9 bases between. This CDR3 is CASSLEGEADTQYF. The CDR3 region has the DNA TGCGCCAGCAGCTTGGAGGGTGAGGCAGATACGCAGTATTTT.

The chain joins TRBV27 to TRBJ1-5; a weak D match, TRBD1 (6 bases). The germline CDR1 and CDR2 sequences are MNHEY and SMNVEV (reference sequence). CDR3 length: 15 residues. The V and J ends lost 6 bases and 0 bases respectively, with 12 bases between them. The CDR3 sequence: CASRRGAISNQPQHF. The DNA of the CDR3 is TGTGCCAGCAGGCGGGGGGCGATTAGCAATCAGCCCCAGCATTTT.

This CDR3 reads CASNFDGAQETQYF. CDR3 in DNA: TGTGCCAGCAATTTCGACGGGGCTCAAGAGACCCAGTACTTC. The chain has TRBV2 and TRBJ2-5; D may correspond to TRBD1 or TRBD2 (5 bases each). The CDR3 totals 14 residues. The V and J ends lost 7 bases and 2 bases respectively, with 14 bases between them. Germline V gene data show CDR1 as SNHLY and CDR2 as FYNNEI.

V and J are TRBV6-5 and TRBJ1-2; TRBD1 is a possible D gene (6 bases). Trimming left V 2 bases short and J 6 bases short, with 10 bases between. CDR3 length equals 13 residues. Germline V gives CDR1 MNHEY, CDR2 SVGAGI. CDR3: CASSYHTGNGYTF. The CDR3 DNA follows: TGTGCCAGCAGTTACCACACAGGGAATGGCTACACCTTC.

The V gene is TRBV18, the J gene TRBJ2-2; 10 bases match TRBD2. This CDR3 contains 17 residues. Losses at the gene ends were 0 bases for V and 5 bases for J; bases not matched to a gene: 6. Germline V gene lookup returns CDR1 KGHSH and CDR2 LQKENI. The CDR3 sequence is CASSPPMLAGATGELFF. DNA for the CDR3: TGTGCCAGCTCACCACCGATGCTAGCGGGGGCGACCGGGGAGCTGTTTTTT.

The chain uses TRBV18 and TRBJ1-1; D gene unclear. This CDR3 has 15 amino acids. Per germline, CDR1 KGHSH and CDR2 LQKENI. Trimming left V 3 bases short and J 1 base short, with 12 bases between. Here the CDR3 DNA reads TGTGCCAGCTCACCCTCCGTGGTCGGGAACACTGAAGCTTTCTTT. It specifies CASSPSVVGNTEAFF.

This chain links TRBV5-1 with TRBJ2-3, with D hard to call. CDR1 and CDR2 from the germline V gene are SGHRS and YFSETQ. Trimming shortened V by 3 bases and J by 1 base, and 12 bases separated the two germline ends. The length of the CDR3 is 15 residues. The CDR3 DNA is TGCGCCAGCAGCTATATTGGTTGGGGCACAGATACGCAGTATTTT. Translated, it gives CASSYIGWGTDTQYF.

The chain has TRBV7-2 and TRBJ2-1; 11 bases line up with TRBD2. Germline values: CDR1 SGHTA, CDR2 FQGNSA. Trimming took 5 bases from V and 6 from J; bases not matched to a gene: 12. This CDR3 is 17 amino acids long. Written as DNA, the CDR3 is TGTGCCAGCAGCCGCCCTCTGCTTGGACTAGCGGGCAATGAGCAGTTCTTC. Its protein product is CASSRPLLGLAGNEQFF.

The V and J genes are TRBV10-3 and TRBJ1-2; D call uncertain. CDR3 length equals 15 residues. Looked up from germline, CDR1 is ENHRY and CDR2 is SYGVKD. Trimming removed 3 bases from V and 4 bases from J, with 15 bases in between. CDR3 sequence reads: CAISDSGMVGYGYTF. The CDR3 bases are TGTGCCATCAGTGACTCAGGCATGGTGGGCTATGGCTACACCTTC.

The chain employs TRBV29-1 and TRBJ2-7, with D tentatively TRBD1 or TRBD2 (5 bases each). This CDR3 spans 12 amino acids. Trimming took off 4 bases at V and 3 bases at J, with 10 bases between the two ends. CDR1 and CDR2 from the germline V gene are SQVTM and ANQGSEA. CDR3 residues: CSVGDSGYEQYF. As DNA, the CDR3 is TGCAGCGTTGGAGACAGCGGCTACGAGCAGTACTTC.